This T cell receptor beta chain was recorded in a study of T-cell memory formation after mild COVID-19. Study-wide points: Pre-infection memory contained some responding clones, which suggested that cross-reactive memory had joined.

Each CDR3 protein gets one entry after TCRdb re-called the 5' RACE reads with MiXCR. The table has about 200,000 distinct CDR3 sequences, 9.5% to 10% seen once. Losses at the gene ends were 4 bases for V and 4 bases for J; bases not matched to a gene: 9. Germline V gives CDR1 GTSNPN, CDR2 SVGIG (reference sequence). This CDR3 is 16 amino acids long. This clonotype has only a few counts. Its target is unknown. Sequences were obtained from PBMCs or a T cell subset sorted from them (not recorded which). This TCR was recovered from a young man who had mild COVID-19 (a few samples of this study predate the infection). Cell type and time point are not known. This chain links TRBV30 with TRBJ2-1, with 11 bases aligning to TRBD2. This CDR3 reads CAWTPPSGGSYNEQFF. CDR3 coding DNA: TGTGCCTGGACCCCTCCTAGCGGGGGGTCGTACAATGAGCAGTTCTTC.